What follows are 20 T cell receptor beta chains derived from one specimen sequenced in a study of CD8+CD57+ T cells in acquired aplastic anemia (dated by TCRdb to 2016 to 2018). Instrument used: Illumina HiSeq 2000. Genomic DNA served as template for TCR beta VDJ combination and CDR3 sequence profiling. TCRdb reworked the public reads: Q25 trimming with fastp, MiXCR clone assembly, productive beta chains retained. Each record represents a unique CDR3 protein, reported with the most common genes and DNA among its rows. The sample yields roughly 130,000 distinct CDR3 sequences; 40% to 60% were counted once. The top ten clonotypes cover 2% to 3% of the sample. The sequencing sample was made of sorted CD4+, CD8+, or CD8+CD57+ T cells (not recorded which) from PBMCs. The receptors were gathered from a human donor in good health, serving as a control.

This rearrangement joins TRBV2 to TRBJ1-2; TRBD1 aligns across 8 bases. V lost 4 bases, J lost 5 bases, and 6 bases stayed unmatched. CDR1 and CDR2 from the germline V gene are SNHLY and FYNNEI. The CDR3 is made up of 14 amino acids. The CDR3 coding sequence is TGTGCCAGCAGTGGAATCGGACAGGGATATGGCTACACCTTC. It encodes CASSGIGQGYGYTF.

The V call is TRBV7-3, the J call TRBJ1-2; 9 nucleotides align to TRBD1. This CDR3 contains 14 residues. V trimming: 4 bases; J trimming: 6 bases; junction bases outside the gene matches: 6. Germline V lookup: CDR1 SGHTA, CDR2 FQGTGA. The chain's CDR3 is CASSSKQGANGYTF. The CDR3 DNA sequence: TGTGCCAGCAGCTCGAAACAGGGGGCTAATGGCTACACCTTC.

The rearrangement joins TRBV29-1 to TRBJ2-3, with a weak D call TRBD2 (5 bases). Germline assignment: CDR1 SQVTM and CDR2 ANQGSEA. V lost 0 bases and J 11 bases, leaving 15 bases between the germline ends. This CDR3 is built from 13 residues. The CDR3: CSVEDGLPEGQYF. The CDR3 nucleotides read TGCAGCGTTGAAGATGGCCTCCCTGAGGGGCAGTATTTT.

The chain links TRBV29-1 to TRBJ2-1; TRBD1 matches 9 bases. J gave up 6 bases and V 2 bases, and 17 bases lay outside the gene matches. Germline-derived CDR1 and CDR2 are SQVTM and ANQGSEA. This CDR3 is 18 amino acids long. The CDR3 region has the DNA TGCAGCGTTGAACTCGGGACAGGGCCCGTGCTTGTGAGCAATGAGCAGTTCTTC. This encodes CSVELGTGPVLVSNEQFF.

The chain joins TRBV15 to TRBJ2-5; D is unresolved. Germline V gene lookup returns CDR1 LNHNV and CDR2 YYDKDF (reference sequence). V shed 0 bases and J shed 4 bases, with 3 bases lying between them. The CDR3 is made up of 12 amino acids. The CDR3 region is CATSREGETQYF. The CDR3 coding sequence is TGTGCCACCAGCAGAGAGGGAGAGACCCAGTACTTC.

This chain links TRBV11-1 with TRBJ2-1; D is possibly TRBD1 (9 bases). CDR1 and CDR2 (germline): SGHAT, FQDESV (reference sequence). Trimming pared 6 bases from V and 8 bases from J, leaving 23 bases between. The CDR3 runs to 16 residues. CDR3 protein: CASRQGAGGGKDEQFF. CDR3 nucleotides: TGTGCCAGCAGACAGGGGGCCGGCGGGGGGAAGGATGAGCAGTTCTTC.

The V call is TRBV25-1, the J call TRBJ1-5; D is unclear. CDR3 size: 15 residues. The V gene lost 4 bases and the J gene lost 2 bases, with 12 bases spanning the gap. The germline gives CDR1 MGHDK, CDR2 SYGVNS. The CDR3 protein is CASSVSGGGNQPQHF. As DNA, the CDR3 is TGTGCCAGCAGTGTCTCAGGTGGAGGCAATCAGCCCCAGCATTTT.

The rearrangement joins TRBV20-1 to TRBJ1-6; possible D gene TRBD1, 6 bases. Germline V gives CDR1 DFQATT, CDR2 SNEGSKA (reference sequence). CDR3 length: 13 amino acids. The V and J ends lost 0 bases and 12 bases respectively, with 12 bases between them. The CDR3 coding sequence is TGCAGTGCTAGAGACCCTCAGGGGTTACCCCTCCACTTT. Amino acids: CSARDPQGLPLHF.

The V call is TRBV5-2, the J call TRBJ2-1; the table's D call of TRBD2 was not tested on the DNA. TRBV5-2 counts as a pseudogene. CDR3 length: 17 amino acids. CDR3 sequence reads: CASNTMTSGSSYNEQFF. The CDR3 DNA reads TGTGCCAGCAACACAATGACTAGCGGTAGTTCCTACAATGAGCAGTTCTTC.

This clonotype was found a few times. The chain joins TRBV7-2 to TRBJ2-5; 8 bases are shared with TRBD1. V gave up 5 bases and J gave up 5 bases; unmatched junction bases: 4. Looked up from germline, CDR1 is SGHTA and CDR2 is FQGNSA. The CDR3 consists of 13 residues. CDR3 residues: CASSRQGLETQYF. The CDR3 region has the DNA TGTGCCAGCAGCCGACAGGGGCTGGAGACCCAGTACTTC.

The chain recombines TRBV10-2 with TRBJ1-1; perhaps TRBD1 as D (5 bases). V lost 7 bases and J 3 bases, leaving 6 bases between the germline ends. Germline V gives CDR1 WSHSY, CDR2 SAAADI. This CDR3 has 11 residues. The CDR3 nucleotides are TGCGCCAGCATGGGGGACACTGAAGCTTTCTTT. It yields the protein CASMGDTEAFF.

Comments on this clonotype: This is likely a read error, given that the CDR3 carries no conserved phenylalanine or tryptophan at its end. It is unclear where the CDR3 begins or ends on the DNA, so no DNA is shown, and the CDR3 is as TCRdb lists it. The chain links TRBV7-7 to TRBJ1-4; TRBD1, the table's D call, lacks a check against the DNA. A total of 11 residues make up the CDR3, ends included. CDR1 is SSHAT and CDR2 is FNYEAQ in the germline V gene (reference sequence). The CDR3 is CASSQGTGRFV.

The chain uses TRBV7-2 and TRBJ1-2; TRBD1 matches at 10 bases. J lost 8 bases, V lost 4 bases, and 7 bases had no gene match. CDR1 and CDR2 from the germline V gene are SGHTA and FQGNSA. This CDR3 has 14 amino acids. The CDR3 bases are TGTGCCAGCAGCTCTACGGGACAGGGGATCGGCTACACCTTC. Translated: CASSSTGQGIGYTF.

The chain uses TRBV12-3 or TRBV12-4 and TRBJ1-6; a possible D gene is TRBD1 (5 bases). The V end was cut by 6 bases, the J end by 10 bases, with 13 bases between. This CDR3 has 13 amino acids. CDR3 amino acids: CASRQQAGSPLHF. The CDR3 DNA reads as TGTGCCAGCAGGCAACAGGCCGGGTCACCCCTCCACTTT.

Only one count was recorded for this clonotype. The genes are TRBV7-9 and TRBJ1-1; maybe TRBD1 (5 bases). CDR3 length equals 15 residues. The V end was cut by 2 bases, the J end by 1 base, with 11 bases between. Germline CDR1 is SEHNR and CDR2 is FQNEAQ (reference sequence). The CDR3 spells CASSLPGLGNTEAFF. In nucleotides, the CDR3 is TGTGCCAGCAGCTTACCGGGACTCGGGAACACTGAAGCTTTCTTT.

This clonotype was recorded at least ten times. The chain combines TRBV9 with TRBJ1-2, with 7 bases that match TRBD1. Germline V gene data show CDR1 as SGDLS and CDR2 as YYNGEE. The CDR3 length is 14 residues. Trimming at V came to 3 bases and at J to 6 bases, leaving 8 bases not matched to a gene. The CDR3 protein is CASSAQTGRDGYTF. The CDR3 DNA reads as TGTGCCAGCAGCGCCCAGACAGGGAGAGATGGCTACACCTTC. The full variable domain, its missing parts supplied by reference TRBV9 and TRBJ1-2, is DSGVTQTPKHLITATGQRVTLRCSPRSGDLSVYWYQQSLDQGLQFLIQYYNGEERAKGNILERFSAQQFPDLHSELNLSSLELGDSALYFCASSAQTGRDGYTFGSGTRLTVV.

This chain joins TRBV7-9 and TRBJ1-2, with 12 bases that match TRBD1. The CDR3 sequence is 15 residues long. V shed 7 bases, J shed 6 bases, and the junction held 9 bases outside the gene matches. In germline, CDR1 is SEHNR, CDR2 FQNEAQ (reference sequence). The DNA of the CDR3 is TGTGCCAGCACCCATGGGACAGGGGGCGTAGATGGCTACACCTTC. This encodes CASTHGTGGVDGYTF.

This clonotype showed up just a few times. At one of its ends the junction is not consistent with the germline gene, which may arise from a read error. The rearrangement links TRBV25-1 to TRBJ1-1; maybe TRBD1 (6 bases). CDR3 size: 14 residues. Germline values: CDR1 MGHDK, CDR2 SYGVNS. The CDR3 coding sequence is TGTGCCAGCAGTGACGACAGGAAGAGCACTGAAGCTCTCTTT. The encoded protein is CASSDDRKSTEALF.

This clonotype appeared many times. The rearrangement uses TRBV12-3 or TRBV12-4 and TRBJ1-5; D gene unclear. This CDR3 has 13 amino acids. V lost 3 bases and J 5 bases, leaving 8 bases between the germline ends. CDR3 coding DNA: TGTGCCAGCAGTTTTCATCGTGATCAGCCCCAGCATTTT. Translation: CASSFHRDQPQHF.

This clonotype was seen ten or more times. The CDR3 spells CSALDVKNIQYF. DNA for the CDR3: TGCAGTGCTTTAGATGTCAAAAACATTCAGTACTTC. The chain employs TRBV20-1 and TRBJ2-4; no firm D call. CDR1 is DFQATT, CDR2 SNEGSKA, per germline (reference sequence). CDR3 length: 12 amino acids. V was trimmed by 5 bases and J by 3 bases, leaving 8 bases between them.